The entry below describes one TCR beta chain. Its antigen remains unidentified. The treatment: approximately 11-day PBMC culture with coronavirus spike peptide pools or control peptides (ViraFEST assay). This record comes from a study of vaccination and CD4 T cells after COVID-19. Across the whole study: Vaccination of participants consisted of two doses of either BNT162b2 or mRNA-1273 vaccine.

Cultured CD4+ T-cell DNA underwent Oncomine TCR Beta short-read sequencing. Scientists extracted genomic DNA from CD4+ T cells grown in culture. TCRdb used MiXCR to reprocess the PCR reads, holding one entry per CDR3 protein. Among 16,000 or so distinct CDR3 sequences, about 53% were seen once, and the ten largest hold more than 3.5%. This CDR3 is built from 15 residues. V is TRBV21-1 and J is TRBJ1-1; the D call in the table, TRBD1, was not verified against the DNA. TRBV21-1 is annotated as a pseudogene. The clonotype comes from a human donor who had recovered from COVID-19. Sequenced material: CD4+ T cells from blood, cultured in vitro, taken before SARS-CoV-2 vaccination. The CDR3 is CASSKGPWGGTEAFF. The DNA of the CDR3 is TGTGCCAGCAGCAAAGGACCTTGGGGGGGCACTGAAGCTTTCTTT.